Listed below are T cell receptor beta chains from one sample, sequenced in a study of PD-L1 blockade in urothelial cancer. The method was immunoSEQ multiplex PCR; TCRdb's version includes in-frame clones alone and lacks a portion of them. Here the sample spans roughly 50,000 clones, about 80% being singletons. The input for sequencing was PBMCs, taken around atezolizumab (anti-PD-L1) treatment. Source of these receptors: a man in his 70s with urothelial cancer. The CDR3 runs from the conserved cysteine through the conserved F or W. The order of the fields is CDR3 length, V gene, CDR3 protein.

15 TRBV5-1 CASSSTGERNQPQHF
14 TRBV25-1 CASRPGGRNSPLHF
14 TRBV27 CASRPQGDNEKLFF
15 TRBV5-1 CASSFRQGAGSPLHF
16 TRBV19 CASSAGTGYHNQPQHF
16 TRBV7-8 CASSFWPSGSTGELFF
11 TRBV29-1 CSVAHGDEQFF
18 TRBV11-2 CASSPTGMGLSSYNEQFF
15 TRBV5-6 CASSLGQGPNQPQHF
15 TRBV5-1 CASSLRRGGDDGYTF
14 TRBV27 CASSSSPGRGKAFF
12 TRBV28 CASSRGGYEAFF
16 TRBV5-5 CASSLAGGRKTGELFF
18 TRBV30 CACWDRDGTGGRVNEQFF
15 TRBV6-1 CASSRLAGGTDTQYF
14 TRBV9 CASNRQGNTGELFF
14 TRBV7-8 CASSLAGSGNEQFF
15 TRBV7-2 CASSLRQGANYGYTF
16 TRBV9 CASSPDLDRGLDGYTF
13 TRBV6-5 CASTSSYNSPLHF
15 TRBV5-6 CASSFGGVAKNIQYF
14 TRBV19 CASNADRVGTEAFF
15 TRBV7-9 CASSDLGGPPDGYTF
14 TRBV19 CASSLIAGSYEQYF
22 TRBV10-3 CAISESIGRAGGAGAGANVLTF
15 TRBV5-1 CASSLVGRANTEAFF
14 TRBV7-9 CASSLTVAGGEAFF
17 TRBV9 CASTPWAGRSNTGELFF
19 TRBV28 CASSPIGDWSGREIYEQYF
14 TRBV6-5 CASRVGGDRSPLHF
16 TRBV12-5 CASGLGTPGGAGGYTF
14 TRBV2 CASSVDGDRGEQYF
18 TRBV7-2 CASSLRQSRGGPYNEQFF
14 TRBV6-5 CASSRGGDTDTQYF
15 TRBV27 CASSLRQGSSYEQYF
15 TRBV5-1 CASSETSGRDNEQFF
14 TRBV7-2 CASSPPPEARVLFF
16 TRBV10-3 CAISNGLGQRNEKLFF
15 TRBV5-6 CASSSRGRGSETQYF
15 TRBV18 CASSPLGQGMTEAFF
15 TRBV19 CASSKSRVPQETQYF
16 TRBV27 CASSFGPGRPSQPQHF
14 TRBV9 CASSLGNMNTEAFF
16 TRBV2 CASSRTGFDSNQPQHF
14 TRBV5-4 CASSFAGGRETQYF
14 TRBV6-6 CASSYSGSNEKLFF
13 TRBV2 CASSEDPVGEQYF
15 TRBV7-9 CASSSGQGFTYEQYF
15 TRBV7-7 CASRHDRAETGELFF
15 TRBV11-1 CASSQDLGQGGGYTF
16 TRBV18 CASSPRKDSLTYEQYF
15 TRBV11-3 CASSLEVSSGYEQYF
14 TRBV15 CATSSLDRTYEQYF